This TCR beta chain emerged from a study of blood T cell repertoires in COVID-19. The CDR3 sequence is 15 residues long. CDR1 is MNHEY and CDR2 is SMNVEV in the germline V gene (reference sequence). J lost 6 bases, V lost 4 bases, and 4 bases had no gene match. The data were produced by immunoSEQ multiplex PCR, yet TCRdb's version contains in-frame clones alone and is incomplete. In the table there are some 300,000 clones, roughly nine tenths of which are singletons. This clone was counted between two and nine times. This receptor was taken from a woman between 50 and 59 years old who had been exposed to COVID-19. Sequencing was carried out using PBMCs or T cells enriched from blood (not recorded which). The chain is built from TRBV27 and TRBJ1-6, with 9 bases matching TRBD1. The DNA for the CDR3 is TGTGCCAGCAGTTCCGGGACAGGGACTAATTCACCCCTCCACTTT. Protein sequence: CASSSGTGTNSPLHF.